The next 27 T cell receptor beta chains were all read from a single sample in a study of cytomegalovirus exposure and HLA in healthy donors. With 60 Vbeta and 13 Jbeta primers, the PCR was carried out. The assay was immunoSEQ multiplex PCR, and TCRdb's table has in-frame clones only and misses some. Counted here are around 250,000 clones, about 81% occurring once; the ten biggest clones make up almost 8%. The sequencing sample was made of PBMCs. Receptors originate from a woman aged 55-75 years in good health and CMV-seropositive.

The V call is TRBV19, the J call TRBJ1-5; 10 nucleotides match TRBD1. In germline, CDR1 is LNHDA, CDR2 SQIVND (reference sequence). V was clipped by 3 bases and J by 5 bases; unmatched bases: 7. This CDR3 region has 16 residues. The CDR3 loop reads CASSMGWDRGDQPQHF. DNA for the CDR3: TGTGCCAGTAGTATGGGCTGGGACAGGGGTGATCAGCCCCAGCATTTT.

The rearrangement links TRBV5-1 to TRBJ1-1, with 10 bases matching TRBD1. Germline V gene data show CDR1 as SGHRS and CDR2 as YFSETQ. The CDR3 has 14 amino acids. The V and J ends lost 3 bases and 6 bases, in that order; junction bases with no gene match: 5. In DNA form, the CDR3 reads TGCGCCAGCAGCTGGGGACAGGGGCGACCTGAAGCTTTCTTT. Its protein product is CASSWGQGRPEAFF.

There are a few counts of this clone. The V and J genes are TRBV28 and TRBJ2-7, with no clear D. The CDR3 is made up of 12 amino acids. V dropped 6 bases and J dropped 5 bases, with 11 bases sitting between them. Germline CDR1 reads MDHEN; CDR2 reads SYDVKM. In DNA, the CDR3 is TGTGCCAGCAGAACCCAGGTGGACGAGCAGTACTTC. Protein: CASRTQVDEQYF.

This chain links TRBV4-1 with TRBJ2-7, with TRBD2 matching 12 bases. Trimming cost V 0 bases and J 7 bases; bases outside gene matches: 4. The CDR3 has 15 residues. Germline lookup yields CDR1 MGHRA and CDR2 YSYEKL. CDR3 nucleotide sequence: TGCGCCAGCAGCCAAGACCTAGCGGGAGGGCTTGAGCAGTACTTC. This sequence encodes CASSQDLAGGLEQYF.

CDR3 nucleotide sequence: TGTGCCAGTAGTATAGGGGCAGGGGCCGGGGAGCTGTTTTTT. Its translation: CASSIGAGAGELFF. The rearrangement uses TRBV19 and TRBJ2-2, with D perhaps matching TRBD1 (6 bases). Germline V gene data show CDR1 as LNHDA and CDR2 as SQIVND (reference sequence). This CDR3 is built from 14 residues. The ends were cut back, 1 base at V and 6 bases at J, with 9 bases in the middle.

V and J are TRBV9 and TRBJ1-5, with D possibly TRBD1 on 6 matching bases. V shed 3 bases and J shed 5 bases, with 15 bases lying between them. Germline V lookup: CDR1 SGDLS, CDR2 YYNGEE. There are 15 residues in the CDR3. CDR3 sequence: CASSADAQGHQPQHF. The CDR3 coding sequence is TGTGCCAGCAGCGCGGACGCACAGGGCCATCAGCCCCAGCATTTT.

Note on this clone: This same CDR3 is encoded by further DNA sequences in the sample. The gene calls are TRBV5-4 and TRBJ1-2, with 9 nucleotides matching TRBD1. This CDR3 contains 15 residues. The junction had 5 bases not matched to a gene; V was cut back by 4 bases and J by 1 base. Germline V CDR1 and CDR2: SGHNT, YYREEE (reference sequence). The CDR3 spells CASSPGQGNNYGYTF. The CDR3 bases are TGTGCCAGCAGCCCTGGACAGGGGAATAACTATGGCTACACCTTC.

The chain is built from TRBV21-1 and TRBJ2-1; whether TRBD2, the table's D call, matches the DNA was not checked. TRBV21-1 is a pseudogene. The CDR3 is 17 residues long. The CDR3 is CAGPGLAGVSSYNEQFF. CDR3 DNA: TGTGCCGGACCGGGACTAGCGGGAGTGAGTTCCTACAATGAGCAGTTCTTC.

V gene TRBV2 combines with J gene TRBJ2-5; TRBD2 matches 7 bases. The CDR3 has 15 amino acids. The V segment lost 7 bases and the J segment 2 bases; nucleotides outside the gene matches: 10. Germline values: CDR1 SNHLY, CDR2 FYNNEI. The CDR3 DNA reads TGTGCCAGCAAAATTAGCGGGTACCAACAAGAGACCCAGTACTTC. Its translation: CASKISGYQQETQYF.

This clone has a single count. The chain's CDR3 is CASSDSGIGTDTQYF. Here the CDR3 DNA reads TGTGCCAGCAGTGACAGCGGGATAGGGACAGATACGCAGTATTTT. The V gene is TRBV6-4, the J gene TRBJ2-3, with 7 bases matching TRBD2. The CDR3 runs to 15 residues. Germline lookup yields CDR1 MRHNA and CDR2 SNTAGT. After removal of 2 bases from V and 3 bases from J, the junction contained 5 bases not matched to a gene.

This clone was seen a few times. Other DNA sequences in this sample translate to the same CDR3. The chain carries TRBV28 and TRBJ2-7; D is undetermined. The CDR3 sequence is 13 residues long. Germline V lookup: CDR1 MDHEN, CDR2 SYDVKM. Trimming cost V 3 bases and J 1 base, with 7 bases left between them. CDR3 loop: CASSLTRSYEQYF. The CDR3 region has the DNA TGTGCCAGCAGTTTGACACGGTCCTACGAGCAGTACTTC.

The J gene is TRBJ2-1, the V gene TRBV4-1, with 14 bases that match TRBD2. Germline CDR1 reads MGHRA; CDR2 reads YSYEKL. The CDR3 loop spans 15 amino acids. The V segment lost 6 bases and the J segment 8 bases; nucleotides outside the gene matches: 6. The CDR3: CASRLGLAGVYEQFF. CDR3 coding DNA: TGCGCCAGCAGACTGGGACTAGCGGGAGTCTATGAGCAGTTCTTC.

J is TRBJ2-2 and V is TRBV27; possible D gene TRBD2, 6 bases. With 0 bases removed from V and 1 base from J, the gap between germline ends came to 6 bases. This CDR3 comprises 15 residues. Germline V gene lookup returns CDR1 MNHEY and CDR2 SMNVEV (reference sequence). In DNA, the CDR3 is TGTGCCAGCAGTTTATCTAGCGGGAACACCGGGGAGCTGTTTTTT. Amino acids: CASSLSSGNTGELFF.

This clone has only a few counts. The gene calls are TRBV5-4 and TRBJ2-2; possibly TRBD2 for D (6 bases). This CDR3 region has 14 residues. From germline, CDR1 is SGHNT and CDR2 YYREEE (reference sequence). V was shortened by 5 bases and J by 7 bases, with 15 bases between the two germline ends. The CDR3 here is CASSLEGQGGELFF. The CDR3 region has the DNA TGTGCCAGCAGTCTGGAGGGCCAAGGCGGGGAGCTGTTTTTT.

The rearrangement joins TRBV2 to TRBJ2-4, with 8 bases matching TRBD1. The CDR3 spans 17 residues. Germline assignment: CDR1 SNHLY and CDR2 FYNNEI. V dropped 6 bases and J dropped 3; count of bases not matched to a gene: 13. The DNA for the CDR3 is TGTGCCAGCAGCCAGACAGGGGCCCGGATGGGCAAAAACATTCAGTACTTC. Its translation: CASSQTGARMGKNIQYF.

The chain employs TRBV15 and TRBJ2-3; no clear D. Trimming pared 0 bases from V and 4 bases from J, leaving 14 bases between. Germline V gene data show CDR1 as LNHNV and CDR2 as YYDKDF (reference sequence). CDR3 size: 16 residues. The CDR3 loop is CATSREGVLGSDTQYF. CDR3 coding DNA: TGTGCCACCAGCAGAGAAGGAGTCCTCGGCTCAGATACGCAGTATTTT.

The chain joins TRBV27 to TRBJ2-3; D perhaps matches TRBD2 (5 bases). The V end was cut by 10 bases, the J end by 2 bases, with 13 bases between. Per germline, CDR1 MNHEY and CDR2 SMNVEV (reference sequence). The CDR3 runs 13 residues. CDR3 sequence: CATRTYHTDTQYF. As DNA, the CDR3 is TGTGCCACCCGGACTTACCACACAGATACGCAGTATTTT.

The V call is TRBV11-2, the J call TRBJ1-1; possibly TRBD1 for D (6 bases). This CDR3 has 17 residues. In germline, CDR1 is SGHAT, CDR2 FQNNGV. V was clipped by 2 bases and J by 6 bases, with 22 bases between them. The CDR3 nucleotides read TGTGCCAGCAGCTTAAGGTCCAGGGGTTCGGTTCGTTCTGAAGCTTTCTTT. Translation: CASSLRSRGSVRSEAFF.

This chain links TRBV13 with TRBJ2-7; a weak D match, TRBD2 (7 bases). Germline V CDR1 and CDR2: PRHDT, FYEKMQ (reference sequence). The CDR3 spans 14 residues. The V gene lost 1 base and the J gene lost 2 bases, with 9 bases spanning the gap. The CDR3, as DNA: TGTGCCAGCAGCTTAGCGGGGGGCACCTACGAGCAGTACTTC. It codes for CASSLAGGTYEQYF.

This sequence joins TRBV11-3 and TRBJ1-1; 12 bases agree with TRBD1. V was pared by 4 bases and J by 7 bases, with 4 bases of the junction left unmatched. The CDR3 totals 14 residues. Germline V CDR1 and CDR2: SGHNT, YENEEA. The chain's CDR3 is CASSSGQGASEAFF. As DNA, the CDR3 is TGTGCCAGCAGCTCGGGACAGGGGGCGAGTGAAGCTTTCTTT.

The chain carries TRBV5-1 and TRBJ2-3, with 13 bases identical to TRBD2. Losses at the gene ends were 0 bases for V and 2 bases for J; bases not matched to a gene: 3. Germline CDR1 and CDR2: SGHRS and YFSETQ. The CDR3 is made up of 17 amino acids. As DNA, the CDR3 is TGCGCCAGCAGCTTGGCGGGACTAGCGGGACTCACAGATACGCAGTATTTT. Amino acids: CASSLAGLAGLTDTQYF.

This chain uses TRBV5-4 with TRBJ2-7, with D possibly TRBD1 on 7 matching bases. The CDR3 consists of 14 residues. CDR1 is SGHNT, CDR2 YYREEE, per germline (reference sequence). Trimming took off 4 bases at V and 3 bases at J, with 14 bases between the two ends. The CDR3: CASSRGAGGYEQYF. CDR3 nucleotide sequence: TGTGCCAGCAGCCGCGGGGCAGGGGGCTACGAGCAGTACTTC.

The V and J genes are TRBV6-1 and TRBJ2-7, with 9 nucleotides matching TRBD1. The CDR3 totals 14 residues. V was pared by 5 bases and J by 4 bases, with 6 bases of the junction left unmatched. CDR1 MNHNS and CDR2 SASEGT come from the germline V gene. CDR3 in amino acids: CASSTYRGRYEQYF. The CDR3 nucleotides are TGTGCCAGCAGTACCTACAGGGGGCGGTACGAGCAGTACTTC.

The rearrangement joins TRBV28 to TRBJ1-2, with TRBD1 as a possible D gene (5 bases). Trimming stripped 8 bases from V and 5 bases from J, with 15 bases between. The length of the CDR3 is 13 residues. Germline CDR1 and CDR2: MDHEN and SYDVKM. CDR3 sequence: CASCRGGEYGYTF. The CDR3 region has the DNA TGTGCCAGCTGTCGCGGGGGAGAGTATGGCTACACCTTC.

This sequence joins TRBV10-3 and TRBJ2-7; D may be TRBD2 (5 bases). V gave up 10 bases and J gave up 3 bases, with 16 bases separating them. The length of the CDR3 is 13 residues. Germline V gene lookup returns CDR1 ENHRY and CDR2 SYGVKD. The DNA of the CDR3 is TGTGCCAGCAGAACCGAGGGCGTCTACGAGCAGTACTTC. It is translated as CASRTEGVYEQYF.

The J gene is TRBJ2-3, the V gene TRBV7-9; D possibly corresponds to TRBD2 (6 bases). Trimming removed 5 bases at V and 5 bases at J, with 17 bases between. The length of the CDR3 is 15 residues. Germline V gene lookup returns CDR1 SEHNR and CDR2 FQNEAQ (reference sequence). The DNA of the CDR3 is TGTGCCAGCAGCCCCCTTTCGGGAGTGGGAGATACGCAGTATTTT. The encoded protein is CASSPLSGVGDTQYF.

The chain carries TRBV9 and TRBJ2-1, with TRBD2 matching 9 bases. The CDR3 has 14 residues. The germline V gene encodes CDR1 SGDLS and CDR2 YYNGEE. The J segment lost 10 bases and the V segment lost 2 bases, leaving 7 bases of the junction unmatched. The CDR3 coding sequence is TGTGCCAGCAGCGTTAGCGGGAGTTTGAGGGAGCAGTTCTTC. Translated: CASSVSGSLREQFF.